This passage covers 12 T cell receptor beta chains from one sample sequenced in a study of T-cell reconstitution after alpha-beta-depleted transplantation in children. Unique molecular identifiers tagged the TCRbeta library. TCRdb reprocessed the PCR reads with MiXCR, giving one entry per CDR3 protein. The sample lists 200,000 to 300,000 distinct CDR3 sequences, roughly 25% seen once, with roughly 2.6% in the top ten. Specimen: PBMCs, collected before TCRalphabeta/CD19-depleted stem cell transplant. The receptors shown here come from a girl aged 2 to 10 with Fanconi anemia, due to receive a stem cell transplant.

Ten or more counts support this clonotype. The CDR3 DNA reads as TGTGCCAGCAGTTTAAACGAGGTTGATGGCTACACCTTC. Its protein is CASSLNEVDGYTF. The chain is built from TRBV12-3 or TRBV12-4 and TRBJ1-2; no clear D gene. This CDR3 comprises 13 residues. V dropped 2 bases and J dropped 6 bases, with 10 bases sitting between them.

In this sample, this clonotype turned up many times. The V call is TRBV7-2, the J call TRBJ1-2, with a tentative D call TRBD1 (6 bases). Trimming took 5 bases from V and 1 from J, leaving 8 bases between them. This CDR3 has 13 amino acids. Germline assignment: CDR1 SGHTA and CDR2 FQGNSA. The CDR3 loop reads CASSVGHNYGYTF. CDR3 sequence (DNA): TGTGCCAGCAGCGTGGGACATAACTATGGCTACACCTTC. Complete variable domain (other parts from reference TRBV7-2 and TRBJ1-2): GAGVSQSPSNKVTEKGKDVELRCDPISGHTALYWYRQSLGQGLEFLIYFQGNSAPDKSGLPSDRFSAERTGGSVSTLTIQRTQQEDSAVYLCASSVGHNYGYTFGSGTRLTVV.

The rearrangement joins TRBV7-2 to TRBJ1-1; D is possibly TRBD1 (6 bases). V lost 4 bases, J lost 3 bases, and 21 bases lay in between. Per the germline V gene, CDR1 is SGHTA and CDR2 is FQGNSA. The CDR3 has 17 residues. The CDR3 nucleotides are TGTGCCAGCAGCTCGACCCCGGTGAGGGGGGGGGACACTGAAGCTTTCTTT. Its protein product is CASSSTPVRGGDTEAFF. Variable domain in full (rest from reference TRBV7-2 and TRBJ1-1): GAGVSQSPSNKVTEKGKDVELRCDPISGHTALYWYRQSLGQGLEFLIYFQGNSAPDKSGLPSDRFSAERTGGSVSTLTIQRTQQEDSAVYLCASSSTPVRGGDTEAFFGQGTRLTVV.

This clonotype was counted at least ten times. V and J are TRBV7-2 and TRBJ2-7, with TRBD2 matching over 13 bases. Looked up from germline, CDR1 is SGHTA and CDR2 is FQGNSA. This CDR3 has 15 residues. Trimming removed 5 bases from V and 4 bases from J; junction bases left unmatched: 5. The CDR3 DNA reads as TGTGCCAGCAGCCCATGGACTAGCGGGGGATACGAGCAGTACTTC. Translation: CASSPWTSGGYEQYF.

This clonotype was seen many times. The chain links TRBV11-2 to TRBJ2-1; 8 nucleotides match TRBD2. Germline V gene lookup returns CDR1 SGHAT and CDR2 FQNNGV. Germline trimming cut 4 bases from V and 10 bases from J; bases unmatched to any gene: 21. The CDR3 sequence is 18 residues long. The CDR3 DNA reads as TGTGCCAGCAGCTCTCTCCACCCTCCGGGACTAGACGATCTAGAGCAGTTCTTC. Amino acids: CASSSLHPPGLDDLEQFF.

This clonotype has more than one count but fewer than ten. The V gene is TRBV7-9, the J gene TRBJ2-7; D tentatively reads TRBD1 or TRBD2 (5 bases each). The CDR3 has 17 residues. The V gene lost 0 bases and the J gene lost 2 bases, with 17 bases spanning the gap. The germline V gene encodes CDR1 SEHNR and CDR2 FQNEAQ (reference sequence). CDR3 DNA: TGTGCCAGCAGCTTAGCCGAAGCTGGGGACGGCACCTACGAGCAGTACTTC. This sequence encodes CASSLAEAGDGTYEQYF. Using reference TRBV7-9 and TRBJ2-7 for the parts outside the CDR3, the full variable domain is DTGVSQNPRHKITKRGQNVTFRCDPISEHNRLYWYRQTLGQGPEFLTYFQNEAQLEKSRLLSDRFSAERPKGSFSTLEIQRTEQGDSAMYLCASSLAEAGDGTYEQYFGPGTRLTVT.

This clonotype was observed at least ten times. V gene TRBV11-2 combines with J gene TRBJ2-1; TRBD2 matches at 10 bases. This CDR3 region has 17 residues. Germline V lookup: CDR1 SGHAT, CDR2 FQNNGV. With 2 bases clipped from V and 5 bases from J, the junction kept 9 bases outside the gene matches. CDR3: CASSLYGAGGGNNEQFF. DNA of the CDR3: TGTGCCAGCAGCTTATATGGAGCGGGAGGGGGAAACAATGAGCAGTTCTTC.

This clonotype occurred many times. The chain uses TRBV20-1 and TRBJ2-3, with unresolved D. Germline V gene sequence: CDR1 DFQATT, CDR2 SNEGSKA (reference sequence). Between the trimmed V and J ends, which lost 4 bases and 2 bases, there was a span of 4 bases. CDR3 length: 11 amino acids. In nucleotides, the CDR3 is TGCAGTGCTAAACTCACAGATACGCAGTATTTT. It is translated as CSAKLTDTQYF.

V and J are TRBV28 and TRBJ2-7, with 7 bases lining up with TRBD1. V was pared by 7 bases and J by 1 base, with 7 bases of the junction left unmatched. Germline loops: CDR1 MDHEN, CDR2 SYDVKM. The CDR3 runs to 14 residues. The CDR3 here is CASNYRDRSYEQYF. In DNA form, the CDR3 reads TGTGCCAGCAACTACCGGGACAGATCCTACGAGCAGTACTTC.

The sample holds a few counts of this clonotype. In DNA, the CDR3 is TGTGCCAGCAGTTTCCGGGACAGCTATGGCTACACCTTC. Encoded protein: CASSFRDSYGYTF. The chain links TRBV12-3 or TRBV12-4 to TRBJ1-2; 7 nucleotides align to TRBD1. With 3 bases clipped from V and 4 bases from J, the junction kept 2 bases outside the gene matches. The CDR3 totals 13 residues.

The chain employs TRBV5-8 and TRBJ2-2, with 9 bases lining up with TRBD1. V was clipped by 9 bases and J by 7 bases; unmatched bases: 7. The CDR3 loop spans 13 amino acids. Germline V CDR1 and CDR2: SGHTS, YDEGEE. The CDR3 region has the DNA TGTGCCATCGGCCCGGGACAGGGCGGGGAGCTGTTTTTT. This codes for CAIGPGQGGELFF.

The chain carries TRBV25-1 and TRBJ2-3; D not resolved. Trimming cost V 6 bases and J 6 bases, with 10 bases left between them. Germline lookup yields CDR1 MGHDK and CDR2 SYGVNS. The CDR3 covers 12 residues. The CDR3 sequence: CASRPPSDTQYF. CDR3 coding DNA: TGTGCCAGCAGGCCTCCGTCCGATACGCAGTATTTT.